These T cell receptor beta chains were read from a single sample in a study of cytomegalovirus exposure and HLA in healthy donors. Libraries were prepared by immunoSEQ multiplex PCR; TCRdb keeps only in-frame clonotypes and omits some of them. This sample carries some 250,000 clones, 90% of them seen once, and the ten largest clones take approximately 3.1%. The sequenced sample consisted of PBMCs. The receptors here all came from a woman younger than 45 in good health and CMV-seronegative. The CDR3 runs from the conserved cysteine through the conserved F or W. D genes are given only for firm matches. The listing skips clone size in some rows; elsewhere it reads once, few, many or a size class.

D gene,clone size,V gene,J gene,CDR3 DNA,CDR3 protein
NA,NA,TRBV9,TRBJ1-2,TGTGCCAGCAGCCCCCAGAGGCGGGATCTCGGCTATGGCTACACCTTC,CASSPQRRDLGYGYTF
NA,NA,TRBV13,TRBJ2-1,TGTGCCAGCAGCTCAAAATCAACCTCCTACAATGAGCAGTTCTTC,CASSSKSTSYNEQFF
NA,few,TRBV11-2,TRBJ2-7,TGTGCCAGCAGCTTTGGGTCTTCCTACGAGCAGTACTTC,CASSFGSSYEQYF
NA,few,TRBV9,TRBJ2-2,TGTGCCAGCAGCGTAGAAGGGACCGGGGAGCTGTTTTTT,CASSVEGTGELFF
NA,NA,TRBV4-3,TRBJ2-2,TGCGCCAGCAGCCAAGATTGGCGGAGGGCCGTCGGGGAGCTGTTTTTT,CASSQDWRRAVGELFF
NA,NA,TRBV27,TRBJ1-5,TGTGCCAGCAGTTTATTGGGGGGGAATCAGCCCCAGCATTTT,CASSLLGGNQPQHF
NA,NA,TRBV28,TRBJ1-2,TGTGCCAGCAGTCCCTCCGGCTATGGCTACACCTTC,CASSPSGYGYTF
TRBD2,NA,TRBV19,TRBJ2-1,TGTGCCAGTAGTATGGTGCTAGCGGACTCCAATGAGCAGTTCTTC,CASSMVLADSNEQFF
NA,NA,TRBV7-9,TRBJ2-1,TGTGCCAGCACCCCCCCAGGTAATGAGCAGTTCTTC,CASTPPGNEQFF
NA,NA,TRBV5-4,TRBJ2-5,TGTGCCAGCAGCTTGTTTCTCGGGCAAAGTAGAGAGACCCAGTACTTC,CASSLFLGQSRETQYF
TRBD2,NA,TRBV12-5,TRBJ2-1,TGTGCTAGTGGTTTGACTAGCGGGATTATCCACAATGAGCAGTTCTTC,CASGLTSGIIHNEQFF
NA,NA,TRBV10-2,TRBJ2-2,TGCGCCAGCCGGGACTCAGAGCACACCGGGGAGCTGTTTTTT,CASRDSEHTGELFF
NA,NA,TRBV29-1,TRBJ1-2,TGCAGCGTTGTACAGGGAGGAGGCTATGGCTACACCTTC,CSVVQGGGYGYTF
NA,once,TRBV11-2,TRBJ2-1,TGTGCCAGCAGCCCAGTGGTTTCGGGGGATGAGCAGTTCTTC,CASSPVVSGDEQFF
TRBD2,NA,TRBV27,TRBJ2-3,TGTGCCAGCAGTTTACGCGGGGGATCTAGCACAGATACGCAGTATTTT,CASSLRGGSSTDTQYF
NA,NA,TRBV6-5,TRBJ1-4,TGTGCCAGCAGTTACTCCCGGGTACTGGCTAATGAAAAACTGTTTTTT,CASSYSRVLANEKLFF
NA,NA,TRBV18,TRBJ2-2,TGTGCCAGCTCACCGCGCAGGGGGACTAGGACCGGGGAGCTGTTTTTT,CASSPRRGTRTGELFF
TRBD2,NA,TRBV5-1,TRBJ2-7,TGCGCCAGCAGCTTGGTGGGACTAGCGGGATCCGAGCAGTACTTC,CASSLVGLAGSEQYF
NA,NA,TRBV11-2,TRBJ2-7,TGTGCCAGTGGGTGGCCCCAAGACGAGCAGTACTTC,CASGWPQDEQYF
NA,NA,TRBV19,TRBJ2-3,TGTGCCAGTAGTCGGGATGCAGATACGCAGTATTTT,CASSRDADTQYF
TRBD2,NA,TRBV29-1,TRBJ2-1,TGCAGCGTTGTCCAGGTAGCGGGAGTTCGGAGCTCCTACAATGAGCAGTTCTTC,CSVVQVAGVRSSYNEQFF
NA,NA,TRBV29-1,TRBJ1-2,TGCAGCGTTGAAGGGACGGGGGAGACTAACTATGGCTACACCTTC,CSVEGTGETNYGYTF
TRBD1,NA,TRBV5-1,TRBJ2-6,TGCGCCAGCAGCTTGAGGACAGGGTCTGGGGCCAACGTCCTGACTTTC,CASSLRTGSGANVLTF
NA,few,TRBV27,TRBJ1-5,TGTGCCAGCAGTCCCGTCGGAAGCAATCAGCCCCAGCATTTT,CASSPVGSNQPQHF
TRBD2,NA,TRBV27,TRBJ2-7,TGTGCCAGCAGTTTATTTCTAGCGGGGCCCAGGGAGCAGTACTTC,CASSLFLAGPREQYF
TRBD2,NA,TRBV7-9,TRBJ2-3,TGTGCCAGCAGCACCGGGACTAGCCTTACAGATACGCAGTATTTT,CASSTGTSLTDTQYF
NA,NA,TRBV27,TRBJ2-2,TGTGCCAGTGCGGGCTTTAACACCGGGGAGCTGTTTTTT,CASAGFNTGELFF
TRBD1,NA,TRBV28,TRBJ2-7,TGTGCCAGCAGTTTACCTGGGACAGGTGGGGCGAGAGAGCAGTACTTC,CASSLPGTGGAREQYF
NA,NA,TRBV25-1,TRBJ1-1,TGTGCCAGCCGTAAACAGGGCCTAAACACTGAAGCTTTCTTT,CASRKQGLNTEAFF
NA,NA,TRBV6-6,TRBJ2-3,TGTGCCAGCAGCCTACCAGGGGTCACAGATACGCAGTATTTT,CASSLPGVTDTQYF
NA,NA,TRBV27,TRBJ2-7,TGTGCCAGCAGCCCCACTCCCCTCTACGAGCAGTACTTC,CASSPTPLYEQYF
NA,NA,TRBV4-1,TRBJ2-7,TGCGCCAGCAGCCAAGGATTCGTACAGGCCTACGAGCAGTACTTC,CASSQGFVQAYEQYF
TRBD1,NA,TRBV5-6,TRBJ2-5,TGTGCCAGCAGCGGAAGGGACAGAGCGTACCAAGAGACCCAGTACTTC,CASSGRDRAYQETQYF
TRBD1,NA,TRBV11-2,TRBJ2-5,TGTGCCAGCAGCCCTCTGGGGGGACAGGGGACCCAGTACTTC,CASSPLGGQGTQYF
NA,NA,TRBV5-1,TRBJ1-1,TGCGCCAGCTCTAGGGGGGCGATACATGAAGCTTTCTTT,CASSRGAIHEAFF
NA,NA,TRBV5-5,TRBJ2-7,TGTGCCAGTAGTCTAGCGTCGACAGCAGCCTACGAGCAGTACTTC,CASSLASTAAYEQYF
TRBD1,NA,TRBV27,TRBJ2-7,TGTGCCAGCAGTCACAGGGGTTCCACCTACGAGCAGTACTTC,CASSHRGSTYEQYF
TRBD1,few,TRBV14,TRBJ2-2,TGTGCCAGCAGCCGGGTAGGGGGCCACACCGGGGAGCTGTTTTTT,CASSRVGGHTGELFF
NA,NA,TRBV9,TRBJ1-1,TGTGCCAGCAGCCCGGGGGGGAACACTGAAGCTTTCTTT,CASSPGGNTEAFF
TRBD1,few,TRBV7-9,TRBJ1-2,TGTGCCAGCAGCTTGGGACAGGGCTATGGCTACACCTTC,CASSLGQGYGYTF
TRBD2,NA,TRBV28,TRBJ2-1,TGTGCCAGCAGTAACCGACTAGCGGCTTACAATGAGCAGTTCTTC,CASSNRLAAYNEQFF
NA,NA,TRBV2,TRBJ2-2,TGTGCCAGCAGTGAAGCGTTTGCCGGGGAGCTGTTTTTT,CASSEAFAGELFF
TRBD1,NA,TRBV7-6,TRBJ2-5,TGTGCCAGCAGCTTGGGGACAGGGCAAGAGACCCAGTACTTC,CASSLGTGQETQYF
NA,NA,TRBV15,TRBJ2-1,TGTGCCACCAGTCCTCTAGATAGCTCCTACAATGAGCAGTTCTTC,CATSPLDSSYNEQFF
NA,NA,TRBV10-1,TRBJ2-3,TGCGCCAGCATACGCCTCGGGGCCTACAGCACAGATACGCAGTATTTT,CASIRLGAYSTDTQYF
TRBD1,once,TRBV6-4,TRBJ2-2,TGTGCCAGCAGTGACTCGGGGACAGGGAGGACCGGGGAGCTGTTTTTT,CASSDSGTGRTGELFF
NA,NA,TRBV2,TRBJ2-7,TGTGCCAGCAAGGAACCTTTAGACTACGAGCAGTACTTC,CASKEPLDYEQYF